This TCR beta chain derives from a study of T cell repertoires in cytomegalovirus infection. Whole-study context: Shared public TCR beta signatures pointed to both CMV infection and a matching HLA type. Study-level results: The ex vivo response was dominated by HLA-C-restricted CMV-specific TCR beta clonotypes. Summed frequency of shared TCR beta families picked out CMV carriers who also had the relevant HLA.

In regard to this clonotype: Its antigen is not known.

V lost 7 bases, J lost 2 bases, and 23 bases lay in between. Germline V gene sequence: CDR1 MDHEN, CDR2 SYDVKM. This CDR3 is built from 17 residues. TCRdb re-called the reads with MiXCR, one entry per CDR3 protein. The sample holds roughly 760,000 distinct CDR3 sequences, 35% to 45% seen once. Sequencing used PBMCs. The chain has TRBV28 and TRBJ2-5; the D is unclear. The clonotype was recovered from a human donor in good health (CMV status not recorded). Some clones in this sample may be carry-over from other donors' samples. For the CDR3, the DNA is TGTGCCAGCATTCCAAGACGGGCGATACGGTATCAAGAGACCCAGTACTTC. It codes for CASIPRRAIRYQETQYF.